These 21 T cell receptor beta chains share one sample of origin, sequenced in a study of cytomegalovirus exposure and HLA in healthy donors. With 60 Vbeta and 13 Jbeta primers, the PCR was carried out. Method: immunoSEQ multiplex PCR; TCRdb's copy keeps in-frame clones and lacks some. In the table there are 170,000 or so clones, around 82% of which are singletons. Sequencing was done on a sample of PBMCs. The receptors originated from a boy under 10 years old in good health and CMV-seronegative.

The chain combines TRBV4-2 with TRBJ2-1; 14 nucleotides agree with TRBD2. The CDR3 contains 15 residues. The junction had 5 bases not matched to a gene; V was cut back by 3 bases and J by 10 bases. Germline lookup yields CDR1 LGHNA and CDR2 YNFKEQ. For the CDR3, the DNA is TGTGCCAGCAGCCAGCTGGGACTAGCGGGAGTAGAGCAGTTCTTC. This sequence encodes CASSQLGLAGVEQFF.

This clone came up once. The chain joins TRBV10-1 to TRBJ2-7; 13 nucleotides align to TRBD2. The CDR3 loop spans 16 amino acids. Germline trimming cut 0 bases from V and 5 bases from J; bases unmatched to any gene: 4. Germline CDR1 reads WNHNN; CDR2 reads SYGVQD (reference sequence). The CDR3 protein is CASSESGTSGIHEQYF. The CDR3 DNA sequence: TGCGCCAGCAGTGAGTCGGGGACTAGCGGGATACACGAGCAGTACTTC.

This clone showed up just a few times. This chain joins TRBV4-1 and TRBJ1-1; maybe TRBD1 (6 bases). V lost 0 bases and J lost 6, with 14 bases in between. Germline CDR1 and CDR2: MGHRA and YSYEKL. CDR3 length: 15 residues. CDR3 DNA sequence: TGCGCCAGCAGCCAAGAGGGGAACAGGGTTGCTGAAGCTTTCTTT. It specifies CASSQEGNRVAEAFF.

The rearrangement joins TRBV10-1 to TRBJ2-5; 13 bases agree with TRBD2. This CDR3 is built from 17 residues. Germline V gene data show CDR1 as WNHNN and CDR2 as SYGVQD (reference sequence). Trimming cost V 0 bases and J 2 bases; bases outside gene matches: 3. CDR3 loop: CASSESGLAGSQETQYF. The CDR3 DNA sequence: TGCGCCAGCAGTGAGTCGGGACTAGCGGGATCGCAAGAGACCCAGTACTTC.

The rearrangement joins TRBV27 to TRBJ2-5; no firm D call. The CDR3 length is 14 residues. V lost 5 bases and J 5 bases, leaving 15 bases between the germline ends. The germline CDR1 and CDR2 sequences are MNHEY and SMNVEV (reference sequence). CDR3 DNA: TGTGCCAGCAGTCAGCGTCCAACGGAGGAGACCCAGTACTTC. It specifies CASSQRPTEETQYF.

V usage is TRBV5-1 and J usage is TRBJ2-5; D gene uncertain. Trimming pared 4 bases from V and 7 bases from J, leaving 14 bases between. The CDR3 spans 13 residues. Germline-derived CDR1 and CDR2 are SGHRS and YFSETQ. CDR3 DNA: TGCGCCAGCAGCCCAGGTGGTTTGGGGACCCAGTACTTC. Translating it yields CASSPGGLGTQYF.

The chain carries TRBV7-9 and TRBJ1-2; D unclear. CDR3 size: 13 residues. V was pared by 6 bases and J by 2 bases, with 10 bases between. Germline values: CDR1 SEHNR, CDR2 FQNEAQ (reference sequence). The CDR3 nucleotides are TGTGCCAGCAGTTGGACTGAGAACTATGGCTACACCTTC. Its protein is CASSWTENYGYTF.

The chain links TRBV4-2 to TRBJ2-2; TRBD2 matches 14 bases. This CDR3 comprises 17 residues. Germline values: CDR1 LGHNA, CDR2 YNFKEQ. V lost 4 bases to trimming and J lost 3 bases; unmatched junction nucleotides: 4. For the CDR3, the DNA is TGTGCCAGCAGCCCAGGGACTAGCGGGAGTTACACCGGGGAGCTGTTTTTT. Translation gives CASSPGTSGSYTGELFF.

The chain recombines TRBV19 with TRBJ2-2, with 9 positions matching TRBD1. Germline V gene sequence: CDR1 LNHDA, CDR2 SQIVND (reference sequence). CDR3 size: 15 residues. Trimming cost V 5 bases and J 6 bases; bases outside gene matches: 7. The CDR3 DNA follows: TGTGCCAGTAGTCTCGGGACAGGGATTGCCGGGGAGCTGTTTTTT. Its translation: CASSLGTGIAGELFF.

The rearrangement links TRBV18 to TRBJ2-2; weak D call: TRBD1 (5 bases). Germline V gene sequence: CDR1 KGHSH, CDR2 LQKENI. The CDR3 consists of 17 residues. Trimming pared 0 bases from V and 2 bases from J, leaving 13 bases between. The CDR3 DNA is TGTGCCAGCTCACCACCGAGTCCAGGGCACAACACCGGGGAGCTGTTTTTT. It codes for CASSPPSPGHNTGELFF.

The rearrangement links TRBV6-5 to TRBJ2-1, with 11 bases that match TRBD2. V was clipped by 6 bases and J by 5 bases; unmatched bases: 6. Germline loops: CDR1 MNHEY, CDR2 SVGAGI. The CDR3 consists of 15 residues. CDR3 protein: CASSFGTSGHNEQFF. The CDR3 coding sequence is TGTGCCAGCAGCTTCGGGACTAGCGGCCACAATGAGCAGTTCTTC.

V and J are TRBV9 and TRBJ2-2, with 9 bases identical to TRBD1. The germline V gene encodes CDR1 SGDLS and CDR2 YYNGEE. The CDR3 totals 17 residues. The ends lost 4 bases at V and 0 bases at J; junction bases unmatched: 7. The CDR3 loop is CASSLGQGYPNTGELFF. As DNA, the CDR3 is TGTGCCAGCAGCTTAGGACAGGGGTACCCGAACACCGGGGAGCTGTTTTTT.

This chain links TRBV19 with TRBJ1-2; D remains unclear. V was pared by 1 base and J by 4 bases, with 4 bases between. Germline V gene data show CDR1 as LNHDA and CDR2 as SQIVND (reference sequence). The CDR3 totals 12 residues. CDR3 bases: TGTGCCAGTAGTATAGCCGGCTATGGCTACACCTTC. Residues: CASSIAGYGYTF. Based on the CDR3 plus reference TRBV19 and TRBJ1-2, the full variable domain is DGGITQSPKYLFRKEGQNVTLSCEQNLNHDAMYWYRQDPGQGLRLIYYSQIVNDFQKGDIAEGYSVSREKKESFPLTVTSAQKNPTAFYLCASSIAGYGYTFGSGTRLTVV.

V is TRBV6-5 and J is TRBJ2-2; possible D gene TRBD2, 6 bases. The V gene lost 0 bases and the J gene lost 4 bases, with 12 bases spanning the gap. The V gene's germline CDR1 is MNHEY and CDR2 SVGAGI. The CDR3 covers 16 residues. CDR3 region: CASSYSPGAATGELFF. The CDR3 DNA follows: TGTGCCAGCAGTTACTCTCCGGGAGCCGCCACCGGGGAGCTGTTTTTT.

The rearrangement links TRBV27 to TRBJ1-5; TRBD1 matches 8 bases. V shed 8 bases, J shed 7 bases, and the junction held 7 bases outside the gene matches. The CDR3 runs 13 residues. Germline V gene sequence: CDR1 MNHEY, CDR2 SMNVEV (reference sequence). DNA for the CDR3: TGTGCCAGCGGACAGGGAGAAAGGCAGCCCCAGCATTTT. Its translation is CASGQGERQPQHF.

The chain couples TRBV19 to TRBJ2-3, with 7 positions matching TRBD2. With 3 bases clipped from V and 4 bases from J, the junction kept 1 base outside the gene matches. The CDR3 loop spans 13 amino acids. Germline V CDR1 and CDR2: LNHDA, SQIVND (reference sequence). The CDR3 sequence is CASSIAGADTQYF. The CDR3 DNA reads TGTGCCAGTAGTATCGCGGGAGCAGATACGCAGTATTTT.

This clone appeared a single time. The V call is TRBV30, the J call TRBJ1-2; tentatively, D is TRBD1 (5 bases). Between the trimmed V and J ends, which lost 4 bases and 4 bases, there was a span of 13 bases. The CDR3 extends over 13 amino acids. The germline V gene encodes CDR1 GTSNPN and CDR2 SVGIG (reference sequence). CDR3 sequence reads: CAWTLQGSYGYTF. The CDR3 DNA reads TGTGCCTGGACTTTGCAGGGAAGCTATGGCTACACCTTC. Combining the CDR3 with reference TRBV30 and TRBJ1-2 gives the whole variable domain SQTIHQWPATLVQPVGSPLSLECTVEGTSNPNLYWYRQAAGRGLQLLFYSVGIGQISSEVPQNLSASRPQDRQFILSSKKLLLSDSGFYLCAWTLQGSYGYTFGSGTRLTVV.

The gene calls are TRBV19 and TRBJ2-7, with 15 bases identical to TRBD2. Germline CDR1 is LNHDA and CDR2 is SQIVND (reference sequence). This CDR3 contains 18 residues. V was clipped by 3 bases and J by 0 bases; unmatched bases: 6. As DNA, the CDR3 is TGTGCCAGTAGTATCGGGACTAGCGGGAGGCCTAGCTCCTACGAGCAGTACTTC. As protein: CASSIGTSGRPSSYEQYF.

CDR3 sequence: CASSLGAGGVHEQFF. Written as DNA, the CDR3 is TGTGCCAGCAGTTTAGGAGCGGGAGGGGTCCATGAGCAGTTCTTC. The V and J genes are TRBV6-5 and TRBJ2-1; TRBD2 agrees at 10 bases. The CDR3 length is 15 residues. After removal of 4 bases from V and 8 bases from J, the junction contained 8 bases not matched to a gene. CDR1 and CDR2 from the germline V gene are MNHEY and SVGAGI.

This clone was detected once. This chain joins TRBV2 and TRBJ2-5; the match to TRBD1 covers 7 bases. Losses at the gene ends were 4 bases for V and 3 bases for J; bases not matched to a gene: 8. Per the germline V gene, CDR1 is SNHLY and CDR2 is FYNNEI. The length of the CDR3 is 15 residues. The DNA for the CDR3 is TGTGCCAGCAGTGGCTGGGACAGCCTTGAAGAGACCCAGTACTTC. Translation gives CASSGWDSLEETQYF.

The chain employs TRBV29-1 and TRBJ2-2; D perhaps matches TRBD1 (5 bases). The end of the DNA fits TRBJ1-3 better, so the J call may be wrong. The CDR3 totals 16 residues. Germline CDR1 and CDR2: SQVTM and ANQGSEA. DNA for the CDR3: TGCAGCGTTGAAGAAGCGCAGGGCCTCGCTGGAAACACCATATATTTT. Translation gives CSVEEAQGLAGNTIYF.